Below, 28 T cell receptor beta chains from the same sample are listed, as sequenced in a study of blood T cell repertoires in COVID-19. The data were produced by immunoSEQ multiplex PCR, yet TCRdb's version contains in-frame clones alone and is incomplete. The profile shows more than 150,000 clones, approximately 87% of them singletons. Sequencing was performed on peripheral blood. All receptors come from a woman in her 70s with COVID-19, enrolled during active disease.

CDR3 DNA sequence: TGTGCCAGCAGAAACGGACAGGAATCCGGGGAGCTGTTTTTT. Protein: CASRNGQESGELFF. The chain employs TRBV5-5 and TRBJ2-2; 7 bases fit TRBD1. The CDR3 consists of 14 residues. The ends lost 5 bases at V and 6 bases at J; junction bases unmatched: 7. Per germline, CDR1 SGHKS and CDR2 YYEKEE (reference sequence).

The CDR3: CATSDLTTGTLRTDTQYF. In DNA, the CDR3 is TGTGCCACCAGTGATTTGACAACCGGGACTTTGCGCACAGATACGCAGTATTTT. The chain recombines TRBV24-1 with TRBJ2-3; D is perhaps TRBD2 (6 bases). Germline assignment: CDR1 KGHDR and CDR2 SFDVKD. V lost 0 bases and J lost 1, with 16 bases in between. The CDR3 covers 18 residues.

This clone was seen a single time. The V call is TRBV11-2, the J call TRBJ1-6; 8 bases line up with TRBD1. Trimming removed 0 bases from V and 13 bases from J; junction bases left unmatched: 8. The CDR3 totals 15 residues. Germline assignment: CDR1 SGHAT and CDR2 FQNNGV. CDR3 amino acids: CASSLDGTGWAPLHF. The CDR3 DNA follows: TGTGCCAGCAGCTTAGATGGGACAGGCTGGGCTCCCCTCCACTTT. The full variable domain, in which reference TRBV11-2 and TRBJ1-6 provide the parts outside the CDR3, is EAGVAQSPRYKIIEKRQSVAFWCNPISGHATLYWYQQILGQGPKLLIQFQNNGVVDDSQLPKDRFSAERLKGVDSTLKIQPAKLEDSAVYLCASSLDGTGWAPLHFGNGTRLTVT.

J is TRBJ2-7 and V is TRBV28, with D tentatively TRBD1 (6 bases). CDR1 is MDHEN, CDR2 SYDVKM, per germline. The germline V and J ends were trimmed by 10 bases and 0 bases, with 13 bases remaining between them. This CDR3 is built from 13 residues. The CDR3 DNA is TGTGCCATCCGGGACAAAAGCTCCTACGAGCAGTACTTC. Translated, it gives CAIRDKSSYEQYF.

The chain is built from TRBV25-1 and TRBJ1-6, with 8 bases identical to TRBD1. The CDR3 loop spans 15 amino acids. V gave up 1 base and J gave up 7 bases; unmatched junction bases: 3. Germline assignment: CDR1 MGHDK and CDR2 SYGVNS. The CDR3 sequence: CASSELTGGNSPLHF. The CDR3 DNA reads TGTGCCAGCAGTGAATTAACAGGGGGGAATTCACCCCTCCACTTT.

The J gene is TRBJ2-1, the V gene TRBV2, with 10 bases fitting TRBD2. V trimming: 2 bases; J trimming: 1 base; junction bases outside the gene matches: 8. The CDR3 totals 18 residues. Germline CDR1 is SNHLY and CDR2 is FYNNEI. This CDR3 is CASSESGRAGGSYNEQFF. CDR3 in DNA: TGTGCCAGCAGTGAAAGCGGGAGGGCCGGCGGGTCCTACAATGAGCAGTTCTTC.

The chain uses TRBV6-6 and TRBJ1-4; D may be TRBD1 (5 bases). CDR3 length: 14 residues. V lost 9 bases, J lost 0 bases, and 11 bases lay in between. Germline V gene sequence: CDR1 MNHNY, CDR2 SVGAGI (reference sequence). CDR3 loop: CASNDRATNEKLFF. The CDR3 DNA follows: TGTGCCAGTAATGACAGAGCAACTAATGAAAAACTGTTTTTT.

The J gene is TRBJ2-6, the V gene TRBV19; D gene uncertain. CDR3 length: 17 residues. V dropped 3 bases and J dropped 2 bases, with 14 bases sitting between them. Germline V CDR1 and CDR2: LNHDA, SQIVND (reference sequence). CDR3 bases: TGTGCCAGTAGTATCAGTACACGATCCCCTGGGGCCAACGTCCTGACTTTC. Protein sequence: CASSISTRSPGANVLTF. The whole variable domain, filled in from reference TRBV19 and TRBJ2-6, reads DGGITQSPKYLFRKEGQNVTLSCEQNLNHDAMYWYRQDPGQGLRLIYYSQIVNDFQKGDIAEGYSVSREKKESFPLTVTSAQKNPTAFYLCASSISTRSPGANVLTFGAGSRLTVL.

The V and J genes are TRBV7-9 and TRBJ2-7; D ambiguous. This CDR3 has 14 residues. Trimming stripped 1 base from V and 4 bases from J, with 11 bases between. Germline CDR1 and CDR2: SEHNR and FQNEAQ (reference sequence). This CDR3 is CASSLGPPRYEQYF. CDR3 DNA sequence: TGTGCCAGCAGCTTAGGTCCGCCGCGGTACGAGCAGTACTTC.

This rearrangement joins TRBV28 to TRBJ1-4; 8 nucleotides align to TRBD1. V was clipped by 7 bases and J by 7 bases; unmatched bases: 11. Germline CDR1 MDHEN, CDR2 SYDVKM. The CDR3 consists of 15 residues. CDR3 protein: CASIERTGPTEKLFF. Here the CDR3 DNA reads TGTGCCAGCATAGAGAGGACAGGGCCTACTGAAAAACTGTTTTTT.

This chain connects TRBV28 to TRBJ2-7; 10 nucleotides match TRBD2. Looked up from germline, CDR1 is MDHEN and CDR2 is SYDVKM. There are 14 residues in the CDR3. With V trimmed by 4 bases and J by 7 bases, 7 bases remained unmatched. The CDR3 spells CASSSGEAGGEQYF. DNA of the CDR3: TGTGCCAGCAGTTCCGGGGAAGCGGGAGGGGAGCAGTACTTC.

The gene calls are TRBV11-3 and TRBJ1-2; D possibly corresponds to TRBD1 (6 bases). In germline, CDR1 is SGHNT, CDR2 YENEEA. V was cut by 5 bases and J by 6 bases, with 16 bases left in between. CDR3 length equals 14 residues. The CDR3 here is CASSAQGSGDGYTF. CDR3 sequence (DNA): TGTGCCAGCAGCGCACAGGGTTCAGGCGATGGCTACACCTTC.

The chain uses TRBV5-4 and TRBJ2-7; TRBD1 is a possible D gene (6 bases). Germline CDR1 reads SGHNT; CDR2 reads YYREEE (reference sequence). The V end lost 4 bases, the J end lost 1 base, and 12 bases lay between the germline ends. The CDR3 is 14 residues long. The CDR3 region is CASSQDRTSYEQYF. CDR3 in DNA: TGTGCCAGCAGCCAAGACAGGACGTCCTACGAGCAGTACTTC.

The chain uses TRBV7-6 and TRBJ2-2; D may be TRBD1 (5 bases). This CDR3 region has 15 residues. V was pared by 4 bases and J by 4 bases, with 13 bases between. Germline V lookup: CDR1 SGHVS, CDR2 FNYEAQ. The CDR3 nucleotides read TGTGCCAGCAGCTCCCAGGGCCTGACCACCGGGGAGCTGTTTTTT. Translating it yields CASSSQGLTTGELFF.

The CDR3 loop reads CASSLRAGPSYEQYF. As DNA, the CDR3 is TGTGCCAGCAGCTTAAGGGCGGGTCCCTCCTACGAGCAGTACTTC. The rearrangement links TRBV7-8 to TRBJ2-7, with D maybe TRBD2 (5 bases). Trimming took off 2 bases at V and 0 bases at J, with 11 bases between the two ends. Germline CDR1 SGHVS, CDR2 FQNEAQ. The CDR3 totals 15 residues.

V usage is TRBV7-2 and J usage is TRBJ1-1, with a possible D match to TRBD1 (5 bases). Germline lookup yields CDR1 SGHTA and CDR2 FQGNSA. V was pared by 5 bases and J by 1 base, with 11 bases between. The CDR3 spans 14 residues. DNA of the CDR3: TGTGCCAGCAGCGTCTCTCAGGGGAACACTGAAGCTTTCTTT. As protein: CASSVSQGNTEAFF.

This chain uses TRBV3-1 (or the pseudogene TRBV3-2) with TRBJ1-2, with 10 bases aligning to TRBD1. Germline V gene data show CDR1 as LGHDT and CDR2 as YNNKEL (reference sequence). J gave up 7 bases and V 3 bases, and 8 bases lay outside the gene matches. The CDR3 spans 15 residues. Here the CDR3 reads CASSQKTGGSGGYTF. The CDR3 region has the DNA TGTGCCAGCAGCCAGAAGACAGGGGGCTCTGGTGGCTACACCTTC.

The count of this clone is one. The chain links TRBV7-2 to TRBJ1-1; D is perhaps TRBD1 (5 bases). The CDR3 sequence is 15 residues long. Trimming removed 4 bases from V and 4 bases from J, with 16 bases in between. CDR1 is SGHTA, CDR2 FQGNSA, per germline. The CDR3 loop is CASSSTPRGGTEAFF. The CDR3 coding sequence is TGTGCCAGCAGCTCGACCCCGCGGGGCGGCACTGAAGCTTTCTTT.

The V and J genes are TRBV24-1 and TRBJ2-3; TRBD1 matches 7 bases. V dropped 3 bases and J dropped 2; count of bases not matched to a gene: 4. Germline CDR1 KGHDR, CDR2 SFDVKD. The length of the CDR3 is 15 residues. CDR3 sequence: CATSDGRGHTDTQYF. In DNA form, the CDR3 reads TGTGCCACCAGTGATGGTAGGGGGCACACAGATACGCAGTATTTT.

Here the CDR3 reads CASSLGRQGIEQYF. As DNA, the CDR3 is TGTGCCAGCAGCTTAGGTAGACAGGGGATCGAGCAGTACTTC. V and J are TRBV7-8 and TRBJ2-7; 8 bases agree with TRBD1. This CDR3 spans 14 amino acids. Germline CDR1 SGHVS, CDR2 FQNEAQ. J was trimmed by 6 bases and V by 1 base; bases with no gene match: 5.

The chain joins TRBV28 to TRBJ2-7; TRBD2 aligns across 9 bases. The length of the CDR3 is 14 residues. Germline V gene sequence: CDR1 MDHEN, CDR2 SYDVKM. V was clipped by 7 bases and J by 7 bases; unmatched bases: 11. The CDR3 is CASTLHGLAGEQYF. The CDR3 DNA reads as TGTGCCAGCACTCTCCACGGTCTAGCGGGGGAGCAGTACTTC.

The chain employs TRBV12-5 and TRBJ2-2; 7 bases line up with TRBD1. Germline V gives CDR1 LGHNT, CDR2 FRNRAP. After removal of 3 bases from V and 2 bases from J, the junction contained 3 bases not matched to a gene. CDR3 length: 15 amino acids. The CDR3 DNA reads TGTGCTAGTGGTTTAGACAGGGTCAACACCGGGGAGCTGTTTTTT. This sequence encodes CASGLDRVNTGELFF.

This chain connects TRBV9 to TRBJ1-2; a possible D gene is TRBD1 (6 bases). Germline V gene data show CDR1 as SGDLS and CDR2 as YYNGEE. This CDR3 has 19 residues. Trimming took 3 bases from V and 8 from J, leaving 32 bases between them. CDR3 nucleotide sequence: TGTGCCAGCAGCGCCACCTCAGGGGTTGCGGGCCCGGCGAAGTCGGGCTACACCTTC. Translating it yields CASSATSGVAGPAKSGYTF.

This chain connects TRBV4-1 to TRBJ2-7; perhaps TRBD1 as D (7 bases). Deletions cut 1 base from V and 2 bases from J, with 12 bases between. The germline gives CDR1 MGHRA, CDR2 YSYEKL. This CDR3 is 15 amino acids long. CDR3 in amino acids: CASSQGAGGTYEQYF. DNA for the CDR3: TGCGCCAGCAGCCAAGGGGCAGGGGGGACCTACGAGCAGTACTTC.

The CDR3 region has the DNA TGCGCCAGCAGCACCGGGACAGGGAACTATGGCTACACCTTC. Protein sequence: CASSTGTGNYGYTF. This sequence joins TRBV5-1 and TRBJ1-2, with 9 bases identical to TRBD1. Germline CDR1 reads SGHRS; CDR2 reads YFSETQ. The CDR3 is 14 residues long. With 4 bases clipped from V and 2 bases from J, the junction kept 3 bases outside the gene matches.

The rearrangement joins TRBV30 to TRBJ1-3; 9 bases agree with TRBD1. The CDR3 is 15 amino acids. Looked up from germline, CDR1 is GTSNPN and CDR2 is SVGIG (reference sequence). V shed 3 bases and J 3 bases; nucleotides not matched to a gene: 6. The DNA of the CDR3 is TGTGCCTGGAGGACAGGGGGGGCAAATGGAAACACCATATATTTT. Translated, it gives CAWRTGGANGNTIYF.

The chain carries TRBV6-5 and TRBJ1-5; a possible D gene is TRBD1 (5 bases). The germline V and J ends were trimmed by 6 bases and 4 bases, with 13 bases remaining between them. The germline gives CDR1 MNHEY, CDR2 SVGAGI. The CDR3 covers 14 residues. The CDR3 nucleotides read TGTGCCAGCAGGACGGACATACCAAATCAGCCCCAGCATTTT. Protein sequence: CASRTDIPNQPQHF.

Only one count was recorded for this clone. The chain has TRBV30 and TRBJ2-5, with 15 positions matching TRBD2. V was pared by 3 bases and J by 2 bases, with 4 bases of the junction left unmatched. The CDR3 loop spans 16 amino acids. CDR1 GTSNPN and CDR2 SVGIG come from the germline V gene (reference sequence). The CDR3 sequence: CAWSGGLAGGQETQYF. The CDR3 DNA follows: TGTGCCTGGAGCGGGGGACTAGCGGGAGGTCAAGAGACCCAGTACTTC.